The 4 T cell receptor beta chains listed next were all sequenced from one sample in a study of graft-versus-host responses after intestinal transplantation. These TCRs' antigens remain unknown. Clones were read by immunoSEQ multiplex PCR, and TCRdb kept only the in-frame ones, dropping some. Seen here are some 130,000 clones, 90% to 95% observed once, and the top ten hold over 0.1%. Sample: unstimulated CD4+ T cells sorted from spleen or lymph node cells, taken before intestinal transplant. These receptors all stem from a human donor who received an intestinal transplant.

The DNA for the CDR3 is TGCGCCAGCAGCTTGCGAGGGGACGGCGGCTACACCTTC. It encodes CASSLRGDGGYTF. The chain has TRBV5-1 and TRBJ1-2; possible D gene TRBD1, 5 bases. This CDR3 has 13 amino acids. V was clipped by 1 base and J by 8 bases, with 12 bases between them. The V gene's germline CDR1 is SGHRS and CDR2 YFSETQ.

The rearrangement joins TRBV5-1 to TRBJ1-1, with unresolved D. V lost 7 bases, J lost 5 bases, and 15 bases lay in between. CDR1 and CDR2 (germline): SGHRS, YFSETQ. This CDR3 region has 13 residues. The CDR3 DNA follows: TGCGCCAGCTCTCCGGTGGGGAATACTGAAGCTTTCTTT. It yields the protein CASSPVGNTEAFF.

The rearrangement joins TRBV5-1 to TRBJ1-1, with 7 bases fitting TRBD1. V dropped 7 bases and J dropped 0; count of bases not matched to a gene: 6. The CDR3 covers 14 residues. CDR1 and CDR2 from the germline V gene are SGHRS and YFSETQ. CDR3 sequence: CASSAGTVNTEAFF. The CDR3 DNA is TGCGCCAGCTCAGCCGGGACAGTGAACACTGAAGCTTTCTTT.

CDR3 nucleotides: TGTGCCAGCAGTGACTTTCCCGGGACTAGCGGAAACAATGAGCAGTTCTTC. Translating gives CASSDFPGTSGNNEQFF. This chain uses TRBV6-4 with TRBJ2-1; 11 bases map to TRBD2. J gave up 5 bases and V 1 base, and 7 bases lay outside the gene matches. The CDR3 length is 17 residues. From germline, CDR1 is MRHNA and CDR2 SNTAGT.